The 24 T cell receptor beta chains below all came from one sample that was sequenced in a study of cytomegalovirus exposure and HLA in healthy donors. Use of 60 Vbeta and 13 Jbeta primers characterized the PCR. Profiled with immunoSEQ multiplex PCR; TCRdb holds only in-frame clones, not every one. This table holds roughly 140,000 clones, 80% found once. The sample comprised PBMCs. All receptors come from a man aged 40-50 years in good health and CMV-seronegative.

This clone was counted between two and nine times. The V gene is TRBV7-9, the J gene TRBJ2-3; D is undetermined. Germline CDR1 SEHNR, CDR2 FQNEAQ (reference sequence). The CDR3 is made up of 12 amino acids. Trimming removed 2 bases at V and 4 bases at J, with 4 bases between. Here the CDR3 DNA reads TGTGCCAGCAGCTTACGGTCAGATACGCAGTATTTT. Translated, it gives CASSLRSDTQYF.

The chain employs TRBV29-1 and TRBJ1-1; 7 bases fit TRBD1. The junction had 5 bases not matched to a gene; V was cut back by 8 bases and J by 2 bases. CDR1 SQVTM and CDR2 ANQGSEA come from the germline V gene. There are 12 residues in the CDR3. In DNA, the CDR3 is TGCAGCACTGGACAGGTTAACACTGAAGCTTTCTTT. It encodes CSTGQVNTEAFF. The full variable domain, in which reference TRBV29-1 and TRBJ1-1 provide the parts outside the CDR3, is SAVISQKPSRDICQRGTSLTIQCQVDSQVTMMFWYRQQPGQSLTLIATANQGSEATYESGFVIDKFPISRPNLTFSTLTVSNMSPEDSSIYLCSTGQVNTEAFFGQGTRLTVV.

V gene TRBV12-5 combines with J gene TRBJ2-3; unclear D gene. There are 12 residues in the CDR3. Germline V lookup: CDR1 LGHNT, CDR2 FRNRAP. V lost 5 bases and J lost 4, with 7 bases in between. Here the CDR3 reads CASGPLPDTQYF. The CDR3 DNA reads as TGTGCTAGTGGTCCCCTCCCAGATACGCAGTATTTT.

J is TRBJ2-7 and V is TRBV29-1; D not certain. V was clipped by 4 bases and J by 6 bases, with 7 bases between them. CDR1 is SQVTM, CDR2 ANQGSEA, per germline. The CDR3 contains 10 residues. DNA of the CDR3: TGCAGCGTTGGAGATCGCGAGCAGTACTTC. This codes for CSVGDREQYF.

This clone has only a few counts. Other DNA sequences in the same sample also yield this CDR3. This chain uses TRBV4-3 with TRBJ2-2; TRBD1 matches 7 bases. CDR3 length equals 15 residues. The ends lost 0 bases at V and 6 bases at J; junction bases unmatched: 4. Looked up from germline, CDR1 is LGHNA and CDR2 is YSLEER. The CDR3 loop reads CASSQERQGAGELFF. CDR3 bases: TGCGCCAGCAGCCAAGAAAGGCAGGGGGCCGGGGAGCTGTTTTTT.

V gene TRBV7-3 combines with J gene TRBJ2-6; 9 bases agree with TRBD1. Germline loops: CDR1 SGHTA, CDR2 FQGTGA. Losses at the gene ends were 4 bases for V and 9 bases for J; bases not matched to a gene: 13. The CDR3 sequence is 17 residues long. CDR3 coding DNA: TGTGCCAGCAGCTCCCGGGACAGGGCTCAATCGGTCAACGTCCTGACTTTC. Its translation: CASSSRDRAQSVNVLTF.

The chain uses TRBV7-2 and TRBJ2-5; D ambiguous. The end of the DNA aligns better with TRBJ2-7, so the J call may be wrong. Germline V CDR1 and CDR2: SGHTA, FQGNSA. This CDR3 comprises 15 residues. The DNA for the CDR3 is TGTGCCAGCAGCTTAGATGCTCCTCGCTCCTACGAGCAGTACTTC. As protein: CASSLDAPRSYEQYF.

This clone showed up just a few times. The chain carries TRBV10-2 and TRBJ2-7, with D maybe TRBD1 (6 bases). The ends were cut back, 3 bases at V and 6 bases at J, with 9 bases in the middle. From germline, CDR1 is WSHSY and CDR2 SAAADI. This CDR3 is built from 12 residues. The CDR3 DNA reads TGCGCCAGCAGTGAAGAAGGGGGCGAGCAGTACTTC. It encodes CASSEEGGEQYF.

This chain joins TRBV18 and TRBJ1-5; a weak D match, TRBD1 (5 bases). Germline assignment: CDR1 KGHSH and CDR2 LQKENI. The CDR3 totals 15 residues. Trimming cost V 4 bases and J 4 bases, with 14 bases left between them. CDR3 in amino acids: CASSQHRSNNQPQHF. As DNA, the CDR3 is TGTGCCAGCTCACAACACAGGTCAAATAATCAGCCCCAGCATTTT.

V usage is TRBV10-3 and J usage is TRBJ2-3, with 13 bases that match TRBD2. J gave up 6 bases and V 5 bases, and 5 bases lay outside the gene matches. Germline assignment: CDR1 ENHRY and CDR2 SYGVKD. The CDR3 loop spans 15 amino acids. The CDR3 region has the DNA TGTGCCATCAGTACTAGCGGGGGGGAGGCCGATACGCAGTATTTT. Translation gives CAISTSGGEADTQYF.

V usage is TRBV2 and J usage is TRBJ2-7; 14 nucleotides line up with TRBD2. With 6 bases clipped from V and 6 bases from J, the junction kept 13 bases outside the gene matches. CDR1 SNHLY and CDR2 FYNNEI come from the germline V gene. This CDR3 comprises 17 residues. CDR3: CASRDGLAGGMLTEQYF. The DNA for the CDR3 is TGTGCCAGCAGGGATGGACTAGCGGGGGGAATGCTTACCGAGCAGTACTTC.

This clone was counted between two and nine times. The V and J genes are TRBV5-8 and TRBJ1-5; D is possibly TRBD1 (5 bases). The CDR3 covers 15 residues. V shed 4 bases and J shed 0 bases, with 11 bases lying between them. CDR1 is SGHTS, CDR2 YDEGEE, per germline. The CDR3 sequence is CASSSDSYSNQPQHF. CDR3 DNA sequence: TGTGCCAGCAGCAGTGACAGCTATAGCAATCAGCCCCAGCATTTT.

V gene TRBV27 combines with J gene TRBJ2-5; 9 bases are a match to TRBD1. Looked up from germline, CDR1 is MNHEY and CDR2 is SMNVEV (reference sequence). This CDR3 comprises 13 residues. V lost 5 bases, J lost 5 bases, and 3 bases stayed unmatched. The CDR3 loop is CASSPGQGETQYF. CDR3 nucleotides: TGTGCCAGCAGTCCCGGACAGGGGGAGACCCAGTACTTC.

The chain joins TRBV28 to TRBJ2-6; a weak D match, TRBD1 (6 bases). This CDR3 spans 17 amino acids. V was pared by 7 bases and J by 0 bases, with 16 bases between. The germline CDR1 and CDR2 sequences are MDHEN and SYDVKM. CDR3 sequence reads: CASNRQDLHSGANVLTF. In nucleotides, the CDR3 is TGTGCCAGCAACCGACAGGACTTACACTCTGGGGCCAACGTCCTGACTTTC.

This rearrangement joins TRBV28 to TRBJ1-2, with D perhaps TRBD1 (5 bases). The CDR3 totals 13 residues. V lost 8 bases and J lost 8, with 18 bases in between. Germline CDR1 is MDHEN and CDR2 is SYDVKM. In DNA form, the CDR3 reads TGTGCCAGCTGGACATTCCGTAGTATGGGCTACACCTTC. It is translated as CASWTFRSMGYTF.

The V gene is TRBV9, the J gene TRBJ2-5; D gene ambiguous. The J call may be wrong; the DNA end is better matched by TRBJ2-7. The germline gives CDR1 SGDLS, CDR2 YYNGEE. The CDR3 extends over 13 amino acids. The CDR3 is CASSVQDSYEQYF. The CDR3 DNA is TGTGCCAGCAGCGTGCAGGACTCCTACGAGCAGTACTTC.

V and J are TRBV10-1 and TRBJ2-7; 11 positions match TRBD1. CDR1 and CDR2 (germline): WNHNN, SYGVQD (reference sequence). This CDR3 is built from 17 residues. The ends lost 1 base at V and 5 bases at J; junction bases unmatched: 10. DNA of the CDR3: TGCGCCAGCAGTGAGTTTCCCCGGACAGGGGGCGACCACGAGCAGTACTTC. This encodes CASSEFPRTGGDHEQYF.

The chain links TRBV27 to TRBJ2-7, with TRBD1 matching 9 bases. Germline lookup yields CDR1 MNHEY and CDR2 SMNVEV (reference sequence). The trim removed 6 bases at V and 1 base at J, leaving 10 bases unmatched. CDR3 length equals 16 residues. In DNA, the CDR3 is TGTGCCAGCAGCTCCATTGGAGGGACAGGGTCCTACGAGCAGTACTTC. Its protein is CASSSIGGTGSYEQYF.

This clone was counted a single time. The rearrangement uses TRBV9 and TRBJ1-1; TRBD1 is a possible D gene (6 bases). Trimming removed 5 bases at V and 1 base at J, with 12 bases between. The CDR3 has 14 amino acids. Germline loops: CDR1 SGDLS, CDR2 YYNGEE. The CDR3 DNA reads TGTGCCAGCAGTGATTACAGGGAGAACACTGAAGCTTTCTTT. As protein: CASSDYRENTEAFF.

As to this clone: Other DNA sequences in the same sample also yield this CDR3. The V call is TRBV19, the J call TRBJ1-5, with 8 nucleotides matching TRBD1. Germline V lookup: CDR1 LNHDA, CDR2 SQIVND (reference sequence). CDR3 size: 12 residues. Trimming took 9 bases from V and 4 from J; bases not matched to a gene: 2. Written as DNA, the CDR3 is TGTGCCAGCAACAGGGGGAATCAGCCCCAGCATTTT. Translated, it gives CASNRGNQPQHF. Full variable domain (missing parts from reference TRBV19 and TRBJ1-5): DGGITQSPKYLFRKEGQNVTLSCEQNLNHDAMYWYRQDPGQGLRLIYYSQIVNDFQKGDIAEGYSVSREKKESFPLTVTSAQKNPTAFYLCASNRGNQPQHFGDGTRLSIL.

The V and J genes are TRBV9 and TRBJ1-5; D remains unclear. Germline CDR1 SGDLS, CDR2 YYNGEE. This CDR3 region has 13 residues. V was trimmed by 0 bases and J by 7 bases, leaving 8 bases between them. The CDR3 DNA reads as TGTGCCAGCAGCGTAGATCTCTACCAGCCCCAGCATTTT. Encoded protein: CASSVDLYQPQHF.

This CDR3 is CASRETGGRGDTQYF. CDR3 in DNA: TGTGCCAGCAGGGAGACAGGGGGCAGGGGAGATACGCAGTATTTT. V is TRBV6-5 and J is TRBJ2-3, with 10 positions matching TRBD1. V dropped 6 bases and J dropped 5; count of bases not matched to a gene: 8. Germline V gene sequence: CDR1 MNHEY, CDR2 SVGAGI. The CDR3 totals 15 residues.

This clone has a single count. The chain couples TRBV6-5 to TRBJ1-1; TRBD1 matches at 9 bases. Germline lookup yields CDR1 MNHEY and CDR2 SVGAGI. The CDR3 loop spans 13 amino acids. V lost 6 bases and J lost 5; bases outside the gene matches: 4. CDR3 sequence (DNA): TGTGCCAGCAGCTACAGGGGGCAAACTGAAGCTTTCTTT. It translates to CASSYRGQTEAFF.

The gene calls are TRBV27 and TRBJ2-7; 8 bases are shared with TRBD1. Germline V gene sequence: CDR1 MNHEY, CDR2 SMNVEV (reference sequence). This CDR3 spans 14 amino acids. V dropped 4 bases and J dropped 4; count of bases not matched to a gene: 6. The CDR3 sequence: CASSSWDRTYEQYF. The CDR3 coding sequence is TGTGCCAGCAGTTCCTGGGACAGGACGTACGAGCAGTACTTC.